The present entry profiles one T cell receptor beta chain with its context. This specimen belongs to a study of blood T cell repertoires in COVID-19. V lost 2 bases to trimming and J lost 5 bases, with 13 bases between them. CDR3 length equals 14 residues. Germline V lookup: CDR1 KGHSH, CDR2 LQKENI. Either two negative PCRs, clearance, or symptom resolution qualified Cohort 3 donors as recovered. Clones were sequenced by immunoSEQ multiplex PCR, and TCRdb holds only the in-frame ones, with some missing. This sample has hundreds of thousands of clones, with approximately 91% found just once. The V gene is TRBV18, the J gene TRBJ2-7, with D perhaps matching TRBD1 (6 bases). The clonotype was recovered from a middle-aged woman who had recovered from COVID-19. The specimen sequenced was PBMCs or T cells enriched from blood (not recorded which). DNA of the CDR3: TGTGCCAGCTCACCAATCCTAGGGGGTGACGAGCAGTACTTC. Translating it yields CASSPILGGDEQYF.